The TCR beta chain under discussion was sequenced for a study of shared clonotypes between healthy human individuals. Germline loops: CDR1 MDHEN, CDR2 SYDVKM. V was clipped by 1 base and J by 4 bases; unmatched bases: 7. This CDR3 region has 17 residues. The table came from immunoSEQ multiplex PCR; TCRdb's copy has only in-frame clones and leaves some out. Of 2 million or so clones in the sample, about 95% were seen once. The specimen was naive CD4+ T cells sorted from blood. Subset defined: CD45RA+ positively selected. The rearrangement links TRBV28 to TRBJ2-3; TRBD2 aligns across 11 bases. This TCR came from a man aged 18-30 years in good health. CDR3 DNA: TGTGCCAGCAGTTTATTGGACACTAGCGGGAGCCCAGATACGCAGTATTTT. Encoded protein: CASSLLDTSGSPDTQYF.